Described below is a single T cell receptor (beta chain) sequence and its context. The data were obtained in a study of blood T cell repertoires in COVID-19. Study-level background: Sites across the United States, Italy and Spain contributed samples from acute and convalescent COVID-19.

Authors' analysis steps: Reference gene primer amplification gave nucleated cell count estimates. Assay: immunoSEQ multiplex PCR; the TCRdb copy retains only in-frame clones and omits some. V and J calls and clone size follow that table, whereas D and trimming were derived from the DNA. The table includes approximately 210,000 clones, around 81% detected once. Enrolled through a virtual design, the participants were between 18 and 89 years of age and came from around 25 US areas. Cohorts were determined from participant-reported clinical history. Germline V gene lookup returns CDR1 SGHAT and CDR2 FQNNGV. The length of the CDR3 is 14 residues. Trimming cost V 0 bases and J 9 bases, with 9 bases left between them.

The receptor comes from a woman in her forties or fifties with acute COVID-19. J is TRBJ1-6 and V is TRBV11-2, with D perhaps TRBD1 (6 bases). The sample consisted of PBMCs or T cells enriched from blood (not recorded which). The CDR3 nucleotides are TGTGCCAGCAGCTTAGATTTCAGGGGTTCACCCCTCCACTTT. Translated: CASSLDFRGSPLHF. Combining the CDR3 with reference TRBV11-2 and TRBJ1-6 gives the whole variable domain EAGVAQSPRYKIIEKRQSVAFWCNPISGHATLYWYQQILGQGPKLLIQFQNNGVVDDSQLPKDRFSAERLKGVDSTLKIQPAKLEDSAVYLCASSLDFRGSPLHFGNGTRLTVT.